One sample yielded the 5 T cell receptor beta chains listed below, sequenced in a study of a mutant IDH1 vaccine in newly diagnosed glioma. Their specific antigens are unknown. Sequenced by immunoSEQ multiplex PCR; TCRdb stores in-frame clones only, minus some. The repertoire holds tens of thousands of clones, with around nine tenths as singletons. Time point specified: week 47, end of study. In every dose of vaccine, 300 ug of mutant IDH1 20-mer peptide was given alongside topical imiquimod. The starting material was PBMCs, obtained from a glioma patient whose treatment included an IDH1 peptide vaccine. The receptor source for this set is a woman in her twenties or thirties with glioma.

CDR3 sequence: CASSLDGQGVYGYTF. The CDR3 DNA reads as TGCGCCAGCAGCTTGGACGGACAGGGGGTCTATGGCTACACCTTC. This chain joins TRBV5-1 and TRBJ1-2; 10 positions match TRBD1. This CDR3 region has 15 residues. The germline V gene encodes CDR1 SGHRS and CDR2 YFSETQ. Trimming cost V 0 bases and J 4 bases; bases outside gene matches: 3.

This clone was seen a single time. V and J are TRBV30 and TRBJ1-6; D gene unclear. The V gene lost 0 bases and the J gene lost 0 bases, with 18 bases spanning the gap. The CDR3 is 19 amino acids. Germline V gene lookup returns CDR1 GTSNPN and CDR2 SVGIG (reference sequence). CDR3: CAWSVTRRRLPSYNSPLHF. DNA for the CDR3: TGTGCCTGGAGTGTGACCCGACGGCGACTCCCCTCCTATAATTCACCCCTCCACTTT.

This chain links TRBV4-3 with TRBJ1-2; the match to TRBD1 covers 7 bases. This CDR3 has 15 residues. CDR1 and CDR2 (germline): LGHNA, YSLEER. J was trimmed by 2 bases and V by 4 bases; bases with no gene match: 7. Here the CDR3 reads CASSPGTVGNYGYTF. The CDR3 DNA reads TGCGCCAGCAGCCCTGGGACAGTCGGAAACTATGGCTACACCTTC.

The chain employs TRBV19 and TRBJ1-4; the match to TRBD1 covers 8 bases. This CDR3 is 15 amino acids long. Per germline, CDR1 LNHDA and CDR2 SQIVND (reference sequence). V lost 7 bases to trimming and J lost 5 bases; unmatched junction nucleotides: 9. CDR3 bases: TGTGCCAGTACGCCAGGGGGCTTTAGGAATGAAAAACTGTTTTTT. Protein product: CASTPGGFRNEKLFF.

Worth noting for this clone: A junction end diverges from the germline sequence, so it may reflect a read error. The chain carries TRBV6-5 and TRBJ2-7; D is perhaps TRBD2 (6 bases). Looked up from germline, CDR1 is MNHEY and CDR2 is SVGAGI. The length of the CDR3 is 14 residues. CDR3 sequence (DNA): TGTGCCAGCAGTGACTCGGGACTCTCCTACGAGCAGTACTTC. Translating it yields CASSDSGLSYEQYF.